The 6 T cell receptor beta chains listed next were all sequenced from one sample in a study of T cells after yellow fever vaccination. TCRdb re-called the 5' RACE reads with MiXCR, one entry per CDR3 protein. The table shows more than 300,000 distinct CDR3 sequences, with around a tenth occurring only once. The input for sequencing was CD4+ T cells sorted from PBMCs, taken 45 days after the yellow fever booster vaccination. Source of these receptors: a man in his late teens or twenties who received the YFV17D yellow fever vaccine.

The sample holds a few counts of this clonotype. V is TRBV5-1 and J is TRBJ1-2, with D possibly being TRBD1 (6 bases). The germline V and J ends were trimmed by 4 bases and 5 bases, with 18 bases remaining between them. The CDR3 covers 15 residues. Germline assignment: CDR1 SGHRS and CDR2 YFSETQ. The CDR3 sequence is CASSLDSGGYYGYTF. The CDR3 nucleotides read TGCGCCAGCAGCCTGGACAGTGGAGGATATTATGGCTACACCTTC. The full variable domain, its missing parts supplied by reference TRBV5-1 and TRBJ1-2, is KAGVTQTPRYLIKTRGQQVTLSCSPISGHRSVSWYQQTPGQGLQFLFEYFSETQRNKGNFPGRFSGRQFSNSRSEMNVSTLELGDSALYLCASSLDSGGYYGYTFGSGTRLTVV.

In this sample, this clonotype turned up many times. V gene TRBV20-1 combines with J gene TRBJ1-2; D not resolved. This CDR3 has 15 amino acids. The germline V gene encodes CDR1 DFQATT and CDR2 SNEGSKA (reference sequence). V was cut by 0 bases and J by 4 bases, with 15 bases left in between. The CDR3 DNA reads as TGCAGTGCTAGAGATCCGGGCACCATGGGCTATGGCTACACCTTC. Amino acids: CSARDPGTMGYGYTF.

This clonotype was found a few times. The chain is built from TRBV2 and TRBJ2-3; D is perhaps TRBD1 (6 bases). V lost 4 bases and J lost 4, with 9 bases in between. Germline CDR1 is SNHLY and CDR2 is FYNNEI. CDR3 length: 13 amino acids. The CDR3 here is CASSVYRADTQYF. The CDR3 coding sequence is TGTGCCAGCAGTGTCTACAGGGCAGATACGCAGTATTTT.

CDR3 loop: CSAIGSRGGETQYF. The CDR3 bases are TGCAGTGCTATAGGGTCGAGGGGTGGAGAGACCCAGTACTTC. J is TRBJ2-5 and V is TRBV20-1; the D call may be TRBD1 or TRBD2 (5 bases each). Germline values: CDR1 DFQATT, CDR2 SNEGSKA (reference sequence). The V and J ends lost 4 bases and 4 bases respectively, with 16 bases between them. This CDR3 comprises 14 residues.

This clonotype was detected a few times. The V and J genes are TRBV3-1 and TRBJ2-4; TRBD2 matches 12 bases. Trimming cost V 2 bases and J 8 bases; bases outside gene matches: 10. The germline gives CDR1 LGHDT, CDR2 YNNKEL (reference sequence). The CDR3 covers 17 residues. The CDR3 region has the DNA TGTGCCAGCAGCCAACGGGCTAGCGGGGGGGGACGGGACATTCAGTACTTC. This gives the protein CASSQRASGGGRDIQYF. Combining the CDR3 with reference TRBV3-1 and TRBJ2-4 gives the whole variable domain DTAVSQTPKYLVTQMGNDKSIKCEQNLGHDTMYWYKQDSKKFLKIMFSYNNKELIINETVPNRFSPKSPDKAHLNLHINSLELGDSAVYFCASSQRASGGGRDIQYFGAGTRLSVL.

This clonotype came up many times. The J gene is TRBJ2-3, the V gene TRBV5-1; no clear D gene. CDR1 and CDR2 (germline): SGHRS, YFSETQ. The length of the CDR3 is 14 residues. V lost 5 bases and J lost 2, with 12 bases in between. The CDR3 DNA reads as TGCGCCAGCAGAGGCCCGGGTACCACAGATACGCAGTATTTT. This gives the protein CASRGPGTTDTQYF.